What follows is one T cell receptor (beta chain) and its context. The time point is: baseline, week 1 (first vaccination visit). The treatment here: pre-vaccination baseline after standard-of-care therapy. V lost 3 bases to trimming and J lost 5 bases; unmatched junction nucleotides: 5. CDR3 size: 16 residues. Germline CDR1 SGHDN, CDR2 FVKESK. The data are from a study of a mutant IDH1 vaccine in newly diagnosed glioma. Study-level background: Prior therapy was radiotherapy, temozolomide, or both; most received both.

The repertoire was sequenced with immunoSEQ multiplex PCR; TCRdb's copy has only in-frame clones and lacks some. The sample records 60,000 to 75,000 clones, 75% to 85% being singletons. This clonotype originated in a man between 45 and 60 years old with glioma. Sequences were derived from PBMCs, sampled from a glioma patient treated with radiotherapy, temozolomide or both. The chain links TRBV14 to TRBJ2-3; TRBD2 aligns across 13 bases. The CDR3 DNA sequence: TGTGCCAGCAGCCAGGGAAGGACTAGCGGGGGAGATACGCAGTATTTT. It encodes CASSQGRTSGGDTQYF.